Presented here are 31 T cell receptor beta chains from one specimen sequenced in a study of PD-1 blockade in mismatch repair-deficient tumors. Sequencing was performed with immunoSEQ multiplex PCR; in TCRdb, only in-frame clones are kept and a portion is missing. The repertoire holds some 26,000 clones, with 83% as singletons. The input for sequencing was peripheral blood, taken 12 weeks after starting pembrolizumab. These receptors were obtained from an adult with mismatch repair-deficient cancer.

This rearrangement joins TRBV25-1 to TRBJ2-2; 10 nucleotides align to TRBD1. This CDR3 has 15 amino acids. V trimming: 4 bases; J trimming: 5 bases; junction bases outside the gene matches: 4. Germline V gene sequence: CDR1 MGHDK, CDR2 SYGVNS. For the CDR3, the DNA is TGTGCCAGCAGTGCTTCGGACAGGGGGACCGGGGAGCTGTTTTTT. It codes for CASSASDRGTGELFF.

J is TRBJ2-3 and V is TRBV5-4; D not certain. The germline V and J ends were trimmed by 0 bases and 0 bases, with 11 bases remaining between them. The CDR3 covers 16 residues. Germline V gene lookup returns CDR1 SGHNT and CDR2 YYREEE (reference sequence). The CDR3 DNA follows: TGTGCCAGCAGCTTGGTGGAGAAAGCGAGCACAGATACGCAGTATTTT. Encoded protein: CASSLVEKASTDTQYF.

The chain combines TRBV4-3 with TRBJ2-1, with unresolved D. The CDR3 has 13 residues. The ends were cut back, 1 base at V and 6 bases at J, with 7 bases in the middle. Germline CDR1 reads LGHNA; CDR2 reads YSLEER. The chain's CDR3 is CASSQVYGNEQFF. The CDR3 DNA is TGCGCCAGCAGCCAAGTGTATGGCAATGAGCAGTTCTTC.

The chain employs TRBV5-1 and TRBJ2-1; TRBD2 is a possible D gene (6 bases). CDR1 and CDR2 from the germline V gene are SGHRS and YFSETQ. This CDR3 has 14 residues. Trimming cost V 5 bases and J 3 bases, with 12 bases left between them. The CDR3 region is CASRVRGLYNEQFF. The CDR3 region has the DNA TGCGCCAGCAGAGTACGGGGACTCTACAATGAGCAGTTCTTC.

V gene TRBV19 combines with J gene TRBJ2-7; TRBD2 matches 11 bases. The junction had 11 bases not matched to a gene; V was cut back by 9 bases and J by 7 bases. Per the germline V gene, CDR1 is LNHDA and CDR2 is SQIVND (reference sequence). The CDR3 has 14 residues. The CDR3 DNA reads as TGTGCCAGGAGACTAGCGGGAAGTGGACGGGAGCAGTACTTC. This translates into CARRLAGSGREQYF. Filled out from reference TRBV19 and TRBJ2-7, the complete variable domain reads DGGITQSPKYLFRKEGQNVTLSCEQNLNHDAMYWYRQDPGQGLRLIYYSQIVNDFQKGDIAEGYSVSREKKESFPLTVTSAQKNPTAFYLCARRLAGSGREQYFGPGTRLTVT.

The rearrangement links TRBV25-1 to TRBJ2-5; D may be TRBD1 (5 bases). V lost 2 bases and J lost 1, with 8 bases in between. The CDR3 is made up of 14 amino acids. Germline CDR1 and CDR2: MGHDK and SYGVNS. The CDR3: CASSELTVQETQYF. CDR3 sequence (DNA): TGTGCCAGCAGTGAACTGACAGTCCAAGAGACCCAGTACTTC.

CDR3 region: CASSYRREYGDTQYF. The CDR3 region has the DNA TGTGCCAGCAGTTACAGACGGGAGTATGGAGATACGCAGTATTTT. The V call is TRBV6-6, the J call TRBJ2-3; perhaps TRBD2 as D (6 bases). Per the germline V gene, CDR1 is MNHNY and CDR2 is SVGAGI (reference sequence). CDR3 length equals 15 residues. Trimming left V 2 bases short and J 5 bases short, with 14 bases between.

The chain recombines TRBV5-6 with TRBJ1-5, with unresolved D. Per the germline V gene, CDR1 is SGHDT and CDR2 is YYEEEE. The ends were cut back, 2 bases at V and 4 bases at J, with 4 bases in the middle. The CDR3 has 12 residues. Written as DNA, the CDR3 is TGTGCCAGCAGCTTAGGTAATCAGCCCCAGCATTTT. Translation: CASSLGNQPQHF.

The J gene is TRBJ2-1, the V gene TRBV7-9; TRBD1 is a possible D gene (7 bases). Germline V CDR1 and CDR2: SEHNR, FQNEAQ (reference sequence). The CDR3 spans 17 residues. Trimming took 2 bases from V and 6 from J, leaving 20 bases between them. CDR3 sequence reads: CASSLQFRGVLGNEQFF. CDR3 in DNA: TGTGCCAGCAGCTTACAGTTCAGGGGGGTTCTTGGCAATGAGCAGTTCTTC. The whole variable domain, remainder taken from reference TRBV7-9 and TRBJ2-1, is DTGVSQNPRHKITKRGQNVTFRCDPISEHNRLYWYRQTLGQGPEFLTYFQNEAQLEKSRLLSDRFSAERPKGSFSTLEIQRTEQGDSAMYLCASSLQFRGVLGNEQFFGPGTRLTVL.

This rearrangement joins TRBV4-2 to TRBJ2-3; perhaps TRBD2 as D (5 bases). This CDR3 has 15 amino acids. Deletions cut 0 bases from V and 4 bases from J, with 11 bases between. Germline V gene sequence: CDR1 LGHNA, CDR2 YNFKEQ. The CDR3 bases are TGTGCCAGCAGCCAAGAACTAGTCTTCTCAGATACGCAGTATTTT. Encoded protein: CASSQELVFSDTQYF.

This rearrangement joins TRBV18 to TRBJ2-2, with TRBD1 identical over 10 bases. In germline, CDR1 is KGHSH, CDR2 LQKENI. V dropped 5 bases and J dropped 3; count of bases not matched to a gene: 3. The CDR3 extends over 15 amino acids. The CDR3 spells CASSAGTGDTGELFF. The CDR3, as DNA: TGTGCCAGCTCAGCCGGGACAGGGGACACCGGGGAGCTGTTTTTT. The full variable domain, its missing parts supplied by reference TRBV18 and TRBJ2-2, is NAGVMQNPRHLVRRRGQEARLRCSPMKGHSHVYWYRQLPEEGLKFMVYLQKENIIDESGMPKERFSAEFPKEGPSILRIQQVVRGDSAAYFCASSAGTGDTGELFFGEGSRLTVL.

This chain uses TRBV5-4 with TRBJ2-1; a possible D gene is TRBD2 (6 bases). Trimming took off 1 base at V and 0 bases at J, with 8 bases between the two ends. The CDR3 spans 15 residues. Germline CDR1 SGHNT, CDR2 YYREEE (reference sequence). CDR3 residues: CASSLRGISYNEQFF. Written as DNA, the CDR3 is TGTGCCAGCAGCTTGCGCGGGATCTCCTACAATGAGCAGTTCTTC.

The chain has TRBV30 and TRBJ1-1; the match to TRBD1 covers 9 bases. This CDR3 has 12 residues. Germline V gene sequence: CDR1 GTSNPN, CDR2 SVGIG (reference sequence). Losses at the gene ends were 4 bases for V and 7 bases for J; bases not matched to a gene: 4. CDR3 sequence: CAWKRQGGEAFF. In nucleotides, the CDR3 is TGTGCCTGGAAGCGACAGGGGGGTGAAGCTTTCTTT.

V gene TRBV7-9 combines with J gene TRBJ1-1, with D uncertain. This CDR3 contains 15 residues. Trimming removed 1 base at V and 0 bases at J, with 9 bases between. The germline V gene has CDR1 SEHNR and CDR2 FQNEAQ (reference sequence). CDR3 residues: CASSLGDWMNTEAFF. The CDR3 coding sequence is TGTGCCAGCAGCTTAGGAGATTGGATGAACACTGAAGCTTTCTTT.

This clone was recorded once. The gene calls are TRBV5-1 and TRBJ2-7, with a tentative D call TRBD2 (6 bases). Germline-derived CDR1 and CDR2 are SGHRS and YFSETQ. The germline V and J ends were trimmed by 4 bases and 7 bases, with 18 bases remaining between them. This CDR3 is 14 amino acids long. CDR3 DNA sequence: TGCGCCAGCAGCCCCCGGGACTCGGTGGGGGAGCAGTACTTC. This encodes CASSPRDSVGEQYF.

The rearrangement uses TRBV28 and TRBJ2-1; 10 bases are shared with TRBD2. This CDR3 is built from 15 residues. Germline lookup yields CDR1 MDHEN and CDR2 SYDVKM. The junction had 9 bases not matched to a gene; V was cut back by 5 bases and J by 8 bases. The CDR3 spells CASSTIAGGRDEQFF. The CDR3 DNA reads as TGTGCCAGCAGTACCATAGCGGGAGGTCGTGATGAGCAGTTCTTC.

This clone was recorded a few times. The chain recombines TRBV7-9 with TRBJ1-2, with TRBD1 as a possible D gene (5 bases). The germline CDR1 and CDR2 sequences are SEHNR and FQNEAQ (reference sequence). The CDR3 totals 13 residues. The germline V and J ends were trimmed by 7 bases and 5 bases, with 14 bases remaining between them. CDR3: CASIPDTVYGYTF. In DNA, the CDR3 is TGTGCCAGCATCCCGGACACGGTATATGGCTACACCTTC.

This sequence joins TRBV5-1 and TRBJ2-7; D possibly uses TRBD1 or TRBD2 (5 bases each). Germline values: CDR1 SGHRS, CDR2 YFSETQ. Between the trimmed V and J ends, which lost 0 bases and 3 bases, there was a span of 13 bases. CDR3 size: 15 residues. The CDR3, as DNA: TGCGCCAGCAGCTTGGCCGGGGCCCCGAACTACGAGCAGTACTTC. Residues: CASSLAGAPNYEQYF.

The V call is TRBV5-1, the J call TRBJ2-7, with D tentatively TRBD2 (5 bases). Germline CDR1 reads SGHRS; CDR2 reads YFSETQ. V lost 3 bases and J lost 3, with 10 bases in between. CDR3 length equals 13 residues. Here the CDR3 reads CASSWAGVYEQYF. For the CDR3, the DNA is TGCGCCAGCAGCTGGGCGGGTGTCTACGAGCAGTACTTC.

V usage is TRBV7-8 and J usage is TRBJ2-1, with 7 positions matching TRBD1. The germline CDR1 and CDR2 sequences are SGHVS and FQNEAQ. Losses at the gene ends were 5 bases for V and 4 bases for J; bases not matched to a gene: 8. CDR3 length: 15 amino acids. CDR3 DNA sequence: TGTGCCAGCAGCCGAACAGGGGAGAGGTACAATGAGCAGTTCTTC. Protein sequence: CASSRTGERYNEQFF.

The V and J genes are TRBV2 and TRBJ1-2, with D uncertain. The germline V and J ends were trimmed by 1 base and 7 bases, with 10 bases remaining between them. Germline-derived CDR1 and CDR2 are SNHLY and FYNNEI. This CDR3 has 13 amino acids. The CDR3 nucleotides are TGTGCCAGCAGTGAAGGGAGCAGGCCTGGCTACACCTTC. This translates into CASSEGSRPGYTF.

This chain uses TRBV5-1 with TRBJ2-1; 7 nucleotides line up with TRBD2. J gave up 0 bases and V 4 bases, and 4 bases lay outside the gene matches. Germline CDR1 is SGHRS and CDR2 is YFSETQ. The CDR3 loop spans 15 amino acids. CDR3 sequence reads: CASSASGSSYNEQFF. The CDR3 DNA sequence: TGCGCCAGCAGCGCTAGCGGAAGCTCCTACAATGAGCAGTTCTTC.

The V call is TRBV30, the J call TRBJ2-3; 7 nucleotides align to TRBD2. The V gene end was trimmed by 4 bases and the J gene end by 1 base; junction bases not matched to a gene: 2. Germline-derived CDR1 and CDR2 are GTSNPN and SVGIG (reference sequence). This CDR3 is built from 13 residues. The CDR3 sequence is CAWTSGRTDTQYF. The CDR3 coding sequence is TGTGCCTGGACTAGCGGTCGCACAGATACGCAGTATTTT.

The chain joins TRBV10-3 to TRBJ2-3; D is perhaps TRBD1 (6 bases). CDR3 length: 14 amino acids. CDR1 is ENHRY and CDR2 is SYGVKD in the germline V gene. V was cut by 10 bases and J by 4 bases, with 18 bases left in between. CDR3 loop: CATKDGTWADTQYF. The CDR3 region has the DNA TGTGCCACCAAAGACGGGACATGGGCAGATACGCAGTATTTT.

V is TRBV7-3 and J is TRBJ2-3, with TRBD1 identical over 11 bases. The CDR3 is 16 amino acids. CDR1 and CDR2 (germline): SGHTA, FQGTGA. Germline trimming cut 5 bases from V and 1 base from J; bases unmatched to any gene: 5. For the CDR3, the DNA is TGTGCCAGCAGCCGCGGACAGGGGGCGGGCACAGATACGCAGTATTTT. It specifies CASSRGQGAGTDTQYF.

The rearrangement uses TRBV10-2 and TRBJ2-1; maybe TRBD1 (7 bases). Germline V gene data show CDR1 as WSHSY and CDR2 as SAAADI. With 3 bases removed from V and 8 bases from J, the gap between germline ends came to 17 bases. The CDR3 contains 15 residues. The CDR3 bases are TGCGCCAGCAGTGATGGTGGGAGGACAGGCTATGAGCAGTTCTTC. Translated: CASSDGGRTGYEQFF.

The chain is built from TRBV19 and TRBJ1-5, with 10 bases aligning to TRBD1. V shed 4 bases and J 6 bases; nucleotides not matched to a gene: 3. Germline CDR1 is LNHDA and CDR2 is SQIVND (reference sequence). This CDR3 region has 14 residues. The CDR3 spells CASSTDRGLQPQHF. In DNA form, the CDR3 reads TGTGCCAGTAGTACTGACAGGGGGCTTCAGCCCCAGCATTTT.

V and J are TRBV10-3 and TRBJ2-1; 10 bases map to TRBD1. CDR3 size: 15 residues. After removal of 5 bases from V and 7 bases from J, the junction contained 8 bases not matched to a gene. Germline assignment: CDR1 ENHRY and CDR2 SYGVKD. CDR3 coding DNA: TGTGCCATCAGTTCCCGGGACAGGGGCGAGAATGAGCAGTTCTTC. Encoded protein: CAISSRDRGENEQFF.

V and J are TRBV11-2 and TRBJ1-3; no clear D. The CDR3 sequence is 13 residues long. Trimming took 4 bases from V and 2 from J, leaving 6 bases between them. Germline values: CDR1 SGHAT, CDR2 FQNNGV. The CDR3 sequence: CASSSGPGNTIYF. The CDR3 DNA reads TGTGCCAGCAGCTCAGGCCCTGGAAACACCATATATTTT.

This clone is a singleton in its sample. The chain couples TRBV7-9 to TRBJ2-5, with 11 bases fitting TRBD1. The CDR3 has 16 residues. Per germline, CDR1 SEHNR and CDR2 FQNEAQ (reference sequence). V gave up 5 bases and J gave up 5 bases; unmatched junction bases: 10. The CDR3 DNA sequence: TGTGCCAGCAGCAACCCGGACAGGGGGCGGGTTGAGACCCAGTACTTC. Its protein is CASSNPDRGRVETQYF.

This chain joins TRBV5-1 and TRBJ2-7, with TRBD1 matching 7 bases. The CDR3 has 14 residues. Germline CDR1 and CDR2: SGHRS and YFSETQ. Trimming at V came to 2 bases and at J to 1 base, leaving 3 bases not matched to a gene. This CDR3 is CASSFDRESYEQYF. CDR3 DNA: TGCGCCAGCAGCTTCGACAGGGAATCCTACGAGCAGTACTTC.